Sequencing of this T cell receptor (beta chain) was carried out in a study of CXCR3-negative and CXCR3-positive naive CD8 T cells (dated by TCRdb to between 2017 and 2020). With respect to the entire study: In total, roughly 140 million TRB reads were obtained, which works out to roughly 1.5 +/- 0.3 million reads per library. The diversity and physicochemical repertoire analyses included 11 donors pooled from two independent experiments. The TRBV-TRBJ cluster analysis covered naive subsets from five or six donors and memory cells from 3 donors.

About this clonotype itself: The target of this receptor is not known.

Findings and caveats that apply to the study as a whole: Because surface CD5, which is linked to self-reactivity in mice, was comparable between the naive subsets, TCR interaction strength was also inferred from the physicochemical properties of TRB CDR3s. Similar TRBV-TRBJ usage was shown by naive CXCR3-negative and CXCR3-positive cells from the same donor, whereas distinct patterns were shown by memory cells. Freshly isolated PBMCs were used for most assays because CXCR3 expression partially decreased after cryopreservation. TRB CDR3s from CXCR3-positive naive cells showed higher hydrophobicity (lower Kidera factor 4), lower energy, and higher strength and volume indices than CXCR3-negative naive cells. Repertoire diversity was comparably high in both naive subsets but much lower in memory CD8+ T cells.

These reads were obtained on a NextSeq 550. The Human TCR Profiling Kit (MiLaboratory) was used to make UMI-labeled 5' RACE TRB cDNA libraries. cDNA synthesis used the entire amount of extracted RNA, and PCR amplification then used the entire amount of cDNA produced. Libraries were prepared in parallel with an identical number of PCR cycles. In the authors' own workflow: With a requirement of at least two reads per UMI, MIGEC and MiXCR extracted about 50,000 +/- 10,000 unique UMI-labeled TRB cDNA molecules per library. Each library averaged around 40,000 +/- 10,000 functional in-frame TRB CDR3 nucleotide clonotypes without stop codons. After downsampling to 5000 UMI-labeled TRB molecules per sample, diversity metrics, including normalized Shannon-Wiener and Chao1, were computed in VDJtools. VDJtools was used to calculate clonotype-size-weighted physicochemical properties of the central five CDR3 residues, namely interaction energy, strength, volume and Kidera factor 4. TCRdb reprocessed the public reads and reports one entry per CDR3 protein sequence, without DNA. These V and J calls derive from TCRdb rather than the authors' analysis. The sample's clone listing holds under 150,000 distinct CDR3 sequences. The biggest ten clones account for 0.25% to 0.3% of the sample.

Each CD8+ T cell subset was flow-sorted in triplicate, and a few hundred thousand cells per subset were placed directly into RLT lysis buffer. Naive CD8+ T cells were defined stringently as CD45RO-CCR7+CD27+CD95- to exclude memory contaminants. Peripheral blood mononuclear cells were isolated from buffy coats using standard density gradient centrifugation. Naive CXCR3-negative and CXCR3-positive CD8+ T cells were flow-sorted using a FACSAria III. Total RNA was extracted from sorted cells with an RNeasy Mini Kit. The sequenced material came from naive CXCR3+ CD8+ T cells from blood. Taken with the paper, the label for cell subset or site translates to: CD45RO-CCR7+CD27+CD95- naive CD8+ T cells expressing CXCR3 (TNR3+). The TCR comes from a human donor in good health. Some clones in this sample may be carry-over from other donors' samples.

This receptor has the CDR3 CASSLLGTSEQYF. The rearrangement joined TRBV28 to TRBJ2-7; TCRdb selects TRBD1, and the lack of DNA leaves this call unchecked. The CDR3 runs 13 residues from the cysteine to the phenylalanine. The protein alone is recorded here. The germline V gene provides CDR1 MDHEN and CDR2 SYDVKM.